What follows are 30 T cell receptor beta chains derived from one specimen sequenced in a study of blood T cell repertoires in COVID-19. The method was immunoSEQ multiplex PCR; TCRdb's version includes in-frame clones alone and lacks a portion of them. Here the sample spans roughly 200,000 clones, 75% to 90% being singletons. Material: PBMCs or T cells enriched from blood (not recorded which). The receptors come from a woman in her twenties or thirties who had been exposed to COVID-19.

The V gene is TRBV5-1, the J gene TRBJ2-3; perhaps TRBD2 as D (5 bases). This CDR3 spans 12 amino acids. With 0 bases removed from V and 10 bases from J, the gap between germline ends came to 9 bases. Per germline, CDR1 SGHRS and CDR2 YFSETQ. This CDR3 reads CASSLGENAQYF. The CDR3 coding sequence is TGCGCCAGCAGCTTGGGGGAGAATGCGCAGTATTTT.

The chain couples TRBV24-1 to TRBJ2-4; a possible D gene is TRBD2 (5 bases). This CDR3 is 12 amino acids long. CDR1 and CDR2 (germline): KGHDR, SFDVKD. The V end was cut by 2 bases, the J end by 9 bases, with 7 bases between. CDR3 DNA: TGTGCCACCAGTGATTCAGGAGGCATTCAGTACTTC. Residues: CATSDSGGIQYF.

The chain's CDR3 is CASSLVGSGIYEQYF. CDR3 coding DNA: TGCGCCAGCAGCTTGGTGGGTAGCGGTATCTACGAGCAGTACTTC. The J gene is TRBJ2-7, the V gene TRBV5-1, with D possibly TRBD2 on 6 matching bases. Germline assignment: CDR1 SGHRS and CDR2 YFSETQ. With 0 bases removed from V and 3 bases from J, the gap between germline ends came to 13 bases. The CDR3 has 15 residues.

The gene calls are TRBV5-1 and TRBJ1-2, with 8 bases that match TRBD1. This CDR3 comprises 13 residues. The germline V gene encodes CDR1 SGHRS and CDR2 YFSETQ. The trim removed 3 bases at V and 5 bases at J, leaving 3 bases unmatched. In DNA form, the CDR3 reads TGCGCCAGCAGCTACGGGACAGGTTATGGCTACACCTTC. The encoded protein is CASSYGTGYGYTF.

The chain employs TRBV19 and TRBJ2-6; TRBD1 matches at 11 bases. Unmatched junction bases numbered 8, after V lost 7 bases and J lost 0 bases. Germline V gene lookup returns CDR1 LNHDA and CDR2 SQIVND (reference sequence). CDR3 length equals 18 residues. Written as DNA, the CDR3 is TGTGCCAGTACCTCAGGAGGGACAGGGGGCTCTGGGGCCAACGTCCTGACTTTC. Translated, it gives CASTSGGTGGSGANVLTF.

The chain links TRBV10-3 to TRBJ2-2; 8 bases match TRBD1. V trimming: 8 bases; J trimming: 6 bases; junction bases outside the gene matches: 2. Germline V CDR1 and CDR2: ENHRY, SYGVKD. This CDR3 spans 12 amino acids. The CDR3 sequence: CAIGTGPGELFF. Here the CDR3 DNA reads TGTGCCATCGGGACAGGTCCCGGGGAGCTGTTTTTT.

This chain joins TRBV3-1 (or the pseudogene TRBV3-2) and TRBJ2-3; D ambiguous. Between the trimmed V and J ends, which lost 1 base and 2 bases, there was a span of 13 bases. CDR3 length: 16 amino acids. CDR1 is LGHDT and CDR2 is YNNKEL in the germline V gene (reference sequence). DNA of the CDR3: TGTGCCAGCAGCCAAGGGGTGTGTCGGGTCACAGATACGCAGTATTTT. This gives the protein CASSQGVCRVTDTQYF.

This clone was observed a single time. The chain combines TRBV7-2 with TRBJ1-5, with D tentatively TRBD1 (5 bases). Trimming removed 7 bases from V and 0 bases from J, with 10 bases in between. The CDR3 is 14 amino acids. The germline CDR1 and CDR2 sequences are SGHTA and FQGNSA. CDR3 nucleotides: TGTGCCAGCATCGGAGGGGATAGCAATCAGCCCCAGCATTTT. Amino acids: CASIGGDSNQPQHF.

The CDR3 DNA follows: TGTGCCAGCAGTTACCTTTGGACAGGGGGGAATTATGGCTACACCTTC. Translation: CASSYLWTGGNYGYTF. This chain uses TRBV6-6 with TRBJ1-2; 10 bases map to TRBD1. CDR3 length: 16 amino acids. The J segment lost 5 bases and the V segment lost 2 bases, leaving 8 bases of the junction unmatched. Germline assignment: CDR1 MNHNY and CDR2 SVGAGI (reference sequence).

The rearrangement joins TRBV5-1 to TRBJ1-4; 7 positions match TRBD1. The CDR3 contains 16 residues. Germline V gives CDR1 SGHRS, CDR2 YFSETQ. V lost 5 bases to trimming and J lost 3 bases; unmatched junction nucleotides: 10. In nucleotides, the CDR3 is TGCGCCAGCAGACTCCTAGACAGGGAAGCTAATGAAAAACTGTTTTTT. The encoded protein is CASRLLDREANEKLFF.

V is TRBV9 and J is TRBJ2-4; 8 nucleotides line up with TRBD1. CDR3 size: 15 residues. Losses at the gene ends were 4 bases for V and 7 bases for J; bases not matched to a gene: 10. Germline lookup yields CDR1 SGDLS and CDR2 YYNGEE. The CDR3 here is CASSPPGQGTNIQYF. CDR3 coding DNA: TGTGCCAGCAGCCCCCCAGGACAGGGAACGAACATTCAGTACTTC.

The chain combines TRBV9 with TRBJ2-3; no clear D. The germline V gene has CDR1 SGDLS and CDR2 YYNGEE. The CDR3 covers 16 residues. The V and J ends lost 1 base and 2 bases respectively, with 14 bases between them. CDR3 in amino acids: CASSVNAYGPTDTQYF. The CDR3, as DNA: TGTGCCAGCAGCGTAAATGCCTACGGTCCCACAGATACGCAGTATTTT.

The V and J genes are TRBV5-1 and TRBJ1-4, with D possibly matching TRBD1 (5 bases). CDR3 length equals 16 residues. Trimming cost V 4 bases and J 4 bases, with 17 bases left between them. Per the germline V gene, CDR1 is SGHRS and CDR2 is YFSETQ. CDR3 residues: CASSADSGRVNEKLFF. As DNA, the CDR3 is TGCGCCAGCAGCGCCGACAGTGGGCGAGTTAATGAAAAACTGTTTTTT.

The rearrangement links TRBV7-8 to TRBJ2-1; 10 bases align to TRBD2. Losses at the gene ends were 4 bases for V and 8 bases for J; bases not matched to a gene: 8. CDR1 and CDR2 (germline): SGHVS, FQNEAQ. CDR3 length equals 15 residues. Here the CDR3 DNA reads TGTGCCAGCAGCTCCCTAGCGGGGGCGAGCGATGAGCAGTTCTTC. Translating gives CASSSLAGASDEQFF.

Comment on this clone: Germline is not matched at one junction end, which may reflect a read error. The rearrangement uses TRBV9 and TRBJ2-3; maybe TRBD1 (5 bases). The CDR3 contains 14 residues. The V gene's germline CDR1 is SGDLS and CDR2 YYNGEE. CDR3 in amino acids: CASSAATPTGTQYF. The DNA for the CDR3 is TGTGCCAGCAGCGCGGCTACACCTACAGGTACGCAGTATTTT.

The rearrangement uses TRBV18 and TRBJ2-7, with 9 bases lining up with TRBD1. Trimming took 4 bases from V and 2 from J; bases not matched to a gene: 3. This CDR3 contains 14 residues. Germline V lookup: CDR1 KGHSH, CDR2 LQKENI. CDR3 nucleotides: TGTGCCAGCTCACAGGGACAGGGAGCCTACGAGCAGTACTTC. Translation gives CASSQGQGAYEQYF.

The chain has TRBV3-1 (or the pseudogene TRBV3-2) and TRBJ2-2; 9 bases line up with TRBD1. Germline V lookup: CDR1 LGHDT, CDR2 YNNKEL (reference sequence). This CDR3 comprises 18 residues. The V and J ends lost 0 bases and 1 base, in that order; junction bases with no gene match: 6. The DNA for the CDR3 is TGTGCCAGCAGCCAAGATCTAGGGACAGGGAGGAACACCGGGGAGCTGTTTTTT. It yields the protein CASSQDLGTGRNTGELFF.

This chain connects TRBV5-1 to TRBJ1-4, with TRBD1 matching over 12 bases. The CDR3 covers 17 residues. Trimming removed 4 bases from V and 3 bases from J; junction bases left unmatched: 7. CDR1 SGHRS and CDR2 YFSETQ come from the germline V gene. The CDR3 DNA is TGCGCCAGCAGCGGGGACAGGGGGCTGGGGTCTAATGAAAAACTGTTTTTT. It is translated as CASSGDRGLGSNEKLFF.

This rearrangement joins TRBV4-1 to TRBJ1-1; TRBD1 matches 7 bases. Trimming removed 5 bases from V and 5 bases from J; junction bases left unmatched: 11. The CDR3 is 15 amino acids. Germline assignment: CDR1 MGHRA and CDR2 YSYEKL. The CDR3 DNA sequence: TGCGCCAGCAGCGCCCAACCAGGGGGTCGGACTGAAGCTTTCTTT. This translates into CASSAQPGGRTEAFF.

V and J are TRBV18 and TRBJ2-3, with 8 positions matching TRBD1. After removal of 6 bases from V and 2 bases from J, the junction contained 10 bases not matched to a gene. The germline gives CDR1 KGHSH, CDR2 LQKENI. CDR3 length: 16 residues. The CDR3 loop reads CASSRSGTGDTDTQYF. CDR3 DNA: TGTGCCAGCTCTCGCTCCGGGACAGGAGACACAGATACGCAGTATTTT.

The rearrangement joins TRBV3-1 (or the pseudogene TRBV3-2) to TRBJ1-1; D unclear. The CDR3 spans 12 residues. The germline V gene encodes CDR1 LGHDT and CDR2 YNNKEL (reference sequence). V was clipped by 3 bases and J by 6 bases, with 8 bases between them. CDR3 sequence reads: CASSHGRAEAFF. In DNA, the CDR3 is TGTGCCAGCAGCCACGGGAGAGCTGAAGCTTTCTTT.

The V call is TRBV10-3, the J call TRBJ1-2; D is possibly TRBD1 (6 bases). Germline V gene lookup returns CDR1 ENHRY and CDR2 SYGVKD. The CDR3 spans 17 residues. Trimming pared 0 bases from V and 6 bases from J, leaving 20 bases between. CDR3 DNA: TGTGCCATCAGTGAGTCGATGGTGCACAGGGTAAGCGATGGCTACACCTTC. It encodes CAISESMVHRVSDGYTF.

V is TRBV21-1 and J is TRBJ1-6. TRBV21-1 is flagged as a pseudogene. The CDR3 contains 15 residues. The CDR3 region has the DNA TGTGCCAGCAGCAAAGTAGCGGAAGAGAATTCACCCCTCCACTTT. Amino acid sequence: CASSKVAEENSPLHF.

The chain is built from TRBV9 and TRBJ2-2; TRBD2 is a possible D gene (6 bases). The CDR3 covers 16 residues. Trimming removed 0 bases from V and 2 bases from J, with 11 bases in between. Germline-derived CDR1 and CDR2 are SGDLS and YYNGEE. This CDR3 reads CASSVGAGTNTGELFF. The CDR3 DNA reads TGTGCCAGCAGCGTAGGGGCGGGAACAAACACCGGGGAGCTGTTTTTT.

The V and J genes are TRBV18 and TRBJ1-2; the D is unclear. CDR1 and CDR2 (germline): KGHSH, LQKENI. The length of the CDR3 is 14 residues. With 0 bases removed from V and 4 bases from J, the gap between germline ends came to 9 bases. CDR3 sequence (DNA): TGTGCCAGCTCACCACCGCAGGCGAGCTATGGCTACACCTTC. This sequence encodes CASSPPQASYGYTF.

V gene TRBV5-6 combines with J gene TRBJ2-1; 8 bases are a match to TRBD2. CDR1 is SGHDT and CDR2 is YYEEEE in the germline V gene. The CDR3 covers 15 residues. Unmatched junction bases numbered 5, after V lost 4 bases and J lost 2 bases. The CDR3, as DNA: TGTGCCAGCAGCGCCACTAGCGGACCCTACAATGAGCAGTTCTTC. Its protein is CASSATSGPYNEQFF.

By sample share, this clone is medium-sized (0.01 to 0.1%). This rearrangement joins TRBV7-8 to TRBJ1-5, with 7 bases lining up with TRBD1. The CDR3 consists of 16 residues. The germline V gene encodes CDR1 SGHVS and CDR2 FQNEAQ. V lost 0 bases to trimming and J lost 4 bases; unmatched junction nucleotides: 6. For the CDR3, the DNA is TGTGCCAGCAGCTTAGCGCCAGGGGGAAGGAATCAGCCCCAGCATTTT. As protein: CASSLAPGGRNQPQHF.

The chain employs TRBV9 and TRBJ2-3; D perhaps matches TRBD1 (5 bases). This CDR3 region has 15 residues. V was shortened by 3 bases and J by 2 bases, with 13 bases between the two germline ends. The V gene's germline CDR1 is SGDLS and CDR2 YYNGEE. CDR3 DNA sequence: TGTGCCAGCAGCGCCGACAGAATTTACACAGATACGCAGTATTTT. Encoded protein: CASSADRIYTDTQYF. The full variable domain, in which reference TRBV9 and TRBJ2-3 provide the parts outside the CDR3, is DSGVTQTPKHLITATGQRVTLRCSPRSGDLSVYWYQQSLDQGLQFLIQYYNGEERAKGNILERFSAQQFPDLHSELNLSSLELGDSALYFCASSADRIYTDTQYFGPGTRLTVL.

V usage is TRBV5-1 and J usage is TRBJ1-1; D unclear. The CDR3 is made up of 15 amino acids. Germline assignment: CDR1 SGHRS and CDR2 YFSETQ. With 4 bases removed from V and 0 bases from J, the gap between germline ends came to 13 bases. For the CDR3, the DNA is TGCGCCAGCAGCCTGCCGGCAGGTGTGAACACTGAAGCTTTCTTT. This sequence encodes CASSLPAGVNTEAFF.

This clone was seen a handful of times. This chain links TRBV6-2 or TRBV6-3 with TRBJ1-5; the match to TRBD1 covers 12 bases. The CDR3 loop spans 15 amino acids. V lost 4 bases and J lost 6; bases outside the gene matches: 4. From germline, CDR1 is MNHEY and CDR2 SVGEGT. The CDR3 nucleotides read TGTGCCAGCAGTTCGGGACAGGGGGCGGTTCAGCCCCAGCATTTT. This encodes CASSSGQGAVQPQHF.